The entry below gives a single T cell receptor (beta chain) sequence along with its context. This sample is part of a study of blood T cell repertoires in COVID-19. The wider study: The samples span acute and convalescent COVID-19 from the United States, Italy and Spain.

Participants were aged roughly 18 to 90 years, lived in about two dozen US areas, and enrolled virtually. Allocation to cohorts depended on clinical history reported by the participants. The V gene lost 5 bases and the J gene lost 1 base, with 20 bases spanning the gap. CDR1 is SGHTA, CDR2 FQGNSA, per germline. This CDR3 region has 18 residues. In the original processing: Nucleated cell number was recorded as an estimate derived from reference gene primer amplification. TCRdb keeps only in-frame clones here, not all; method: immunoSEQ multiplex PCR. The DNA gave D and trimming, while V, J and clone size come from that table. The table includes under 350,000 clones, 70% to 90% detected once.

Material for sequencing was PBMCs or T cells enriched from blood (not recorded which). The chain carries TRBV7-2 and TRBJ2-2; possible D gene TRBD2, 6 bases. The TCR originated in a middle-aged woman with acute COVID-19. The CDR3 DNA is TGTGCCAGCAGCCGGACCTCCCATTCCGGGGGGAACACCGGGGAGCTGTTTTTT. Translated: CASSRTSHSGGNTGELFF.